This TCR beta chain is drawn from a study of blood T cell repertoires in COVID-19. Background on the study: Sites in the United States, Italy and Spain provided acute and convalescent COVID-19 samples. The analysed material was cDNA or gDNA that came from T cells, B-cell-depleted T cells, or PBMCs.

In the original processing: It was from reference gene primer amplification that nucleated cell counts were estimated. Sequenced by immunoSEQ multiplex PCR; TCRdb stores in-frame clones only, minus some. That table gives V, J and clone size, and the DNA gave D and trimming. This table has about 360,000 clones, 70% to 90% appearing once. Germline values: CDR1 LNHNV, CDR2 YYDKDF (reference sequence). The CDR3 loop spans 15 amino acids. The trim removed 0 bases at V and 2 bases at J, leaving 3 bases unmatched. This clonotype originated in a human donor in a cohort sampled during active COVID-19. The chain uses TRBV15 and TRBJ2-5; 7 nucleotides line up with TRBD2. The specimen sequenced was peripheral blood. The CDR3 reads CATSRDGRDQETQYF. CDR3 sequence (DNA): TGTGCCACCAGCAGAGATGGGAGGGATCAAGAGACCCAGTACTTC.